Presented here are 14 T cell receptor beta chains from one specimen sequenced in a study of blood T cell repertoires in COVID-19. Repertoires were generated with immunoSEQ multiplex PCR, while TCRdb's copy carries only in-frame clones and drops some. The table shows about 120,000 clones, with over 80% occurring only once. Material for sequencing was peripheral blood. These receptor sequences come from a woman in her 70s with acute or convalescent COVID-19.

The CDR3 protein is CASSDSRDRGLQPQHF. Written as DNA, the CDR3 is TGTGCCAGCAGTGACTCGAGGGACAGGGGTTTACAGCCCCAGCATTTT. V and J are TRBV6-4 and TRBJ1-5; 10 nucleotides line up with TRBD1. Unmatched junction bases numbered 6, after V lost 0 bases and J lost 7 bases. The CDR3 is 16 amino acids. From germline, CDR1 is MRHNA and CDR2 SNTAGT.

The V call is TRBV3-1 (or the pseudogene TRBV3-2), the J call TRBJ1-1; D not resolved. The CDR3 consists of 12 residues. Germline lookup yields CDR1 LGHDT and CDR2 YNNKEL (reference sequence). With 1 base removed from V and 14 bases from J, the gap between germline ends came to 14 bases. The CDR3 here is CASSQGAAKAFF. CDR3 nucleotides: TGTGCCAGCAGCCAAGGCGCGGCCAAGGCCTTCTTT.

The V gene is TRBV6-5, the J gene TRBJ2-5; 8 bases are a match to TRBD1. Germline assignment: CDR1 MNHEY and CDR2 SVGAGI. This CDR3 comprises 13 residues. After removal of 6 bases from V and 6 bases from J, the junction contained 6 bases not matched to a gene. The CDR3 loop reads CASSGTGPKTQYF. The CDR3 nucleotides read TGTGCCAGCAGCGGGACAGGTCCAAAGACCCAGTACTTC.

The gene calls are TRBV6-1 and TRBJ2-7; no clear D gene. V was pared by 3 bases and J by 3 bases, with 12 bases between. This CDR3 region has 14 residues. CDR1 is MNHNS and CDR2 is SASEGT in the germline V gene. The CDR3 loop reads CASSDRGKGYEQYF. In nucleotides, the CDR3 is TGTGCCAGCAGTGACCGCGGAAAAGGCTACGAGCAGTACTTC.

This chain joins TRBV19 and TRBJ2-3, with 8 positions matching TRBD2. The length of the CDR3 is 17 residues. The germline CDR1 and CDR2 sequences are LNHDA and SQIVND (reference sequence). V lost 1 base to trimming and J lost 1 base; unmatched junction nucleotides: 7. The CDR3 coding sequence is TGTGCCAGTAGTATAGCGGCCCGGGGGGGACGCACAGATACGCAGTATTTT. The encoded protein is CASSIAARGGRTDTQYF.

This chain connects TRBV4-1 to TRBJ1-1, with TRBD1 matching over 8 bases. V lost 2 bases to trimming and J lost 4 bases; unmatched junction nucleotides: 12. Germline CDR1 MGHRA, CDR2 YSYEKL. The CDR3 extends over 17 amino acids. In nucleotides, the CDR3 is TGCGCCAGCAGCCAACCTGTGTTCAGGGGGCGCGGCACTGAAGCTTTCTTT. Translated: CASSQPVFRGRGTEAFF.

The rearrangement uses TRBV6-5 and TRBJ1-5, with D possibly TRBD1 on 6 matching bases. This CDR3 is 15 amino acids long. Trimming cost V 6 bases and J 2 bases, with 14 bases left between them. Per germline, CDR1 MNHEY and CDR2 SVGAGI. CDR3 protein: CASSQGIAGNQPQHF. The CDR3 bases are TGTGCCAGCAGCCAGGGGATCGCGGGCAATCAGCCCCAGCATTTT.

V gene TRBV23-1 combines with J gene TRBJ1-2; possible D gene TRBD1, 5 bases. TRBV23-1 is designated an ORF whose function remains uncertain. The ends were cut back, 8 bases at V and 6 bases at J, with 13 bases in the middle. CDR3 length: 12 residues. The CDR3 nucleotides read TGCGCCAGCCAAGCCCCAGGGAATGGCTACACCTTC. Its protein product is CASQAPGNGYTF.

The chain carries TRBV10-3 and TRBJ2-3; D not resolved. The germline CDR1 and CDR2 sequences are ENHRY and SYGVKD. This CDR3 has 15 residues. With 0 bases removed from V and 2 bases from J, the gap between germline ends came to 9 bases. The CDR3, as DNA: TGTGCCATCAGTGAGTCCCGGGTCTCCACAGATACGCAGTATTTT. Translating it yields CAISESRVSTDTQYF.

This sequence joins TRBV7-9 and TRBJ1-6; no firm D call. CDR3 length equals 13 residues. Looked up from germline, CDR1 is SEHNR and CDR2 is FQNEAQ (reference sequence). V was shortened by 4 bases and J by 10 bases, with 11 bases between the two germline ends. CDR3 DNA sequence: TGTGCCAGCAGCTACGGGGATAGCTCACCCCTCCACTTT. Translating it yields CASSYGDSSPLHF.

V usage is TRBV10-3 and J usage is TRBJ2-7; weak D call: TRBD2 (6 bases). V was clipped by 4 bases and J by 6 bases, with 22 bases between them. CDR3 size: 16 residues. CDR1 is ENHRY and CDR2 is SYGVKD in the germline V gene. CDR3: CAISAQPGLGLGEQYF. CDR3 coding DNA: TGTGCCATCAGTGCCCAACCGGGACTGGGCCTTGGCGAGCAGTACTTC.

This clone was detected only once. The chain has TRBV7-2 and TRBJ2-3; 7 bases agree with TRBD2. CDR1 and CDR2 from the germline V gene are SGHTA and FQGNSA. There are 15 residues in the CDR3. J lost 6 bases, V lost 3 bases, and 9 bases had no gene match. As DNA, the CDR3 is TGTGCCAGCAGCTTGACTAGCTCCGGGTGGGATACGCAGTATTTT. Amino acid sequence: CASSLTSSGWDTQYF.

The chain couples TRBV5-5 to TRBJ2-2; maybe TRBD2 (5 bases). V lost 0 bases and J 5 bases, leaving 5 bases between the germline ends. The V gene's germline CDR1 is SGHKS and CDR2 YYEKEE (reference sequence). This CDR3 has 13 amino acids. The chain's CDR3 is CASSLAGTGELFF. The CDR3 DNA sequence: TGTGCCAGCAGCTTGGCGGGGACCGGGGAGCTGTTTTTT.

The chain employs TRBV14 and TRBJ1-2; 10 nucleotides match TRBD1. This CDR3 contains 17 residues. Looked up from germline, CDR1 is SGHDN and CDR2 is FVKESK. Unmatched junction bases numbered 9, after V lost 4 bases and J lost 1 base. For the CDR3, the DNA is TGTGCCAGCAGCCCGAGGACAGGGGGGAGGTTTAACTATGGCTACACCTTC. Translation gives CASSPRTGGRFNYGYTF. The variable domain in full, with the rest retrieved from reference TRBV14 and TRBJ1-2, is EAGVTQFPSHSVIEKGQTVTLRCDPISGHDNLYWYRRVMGKEIKFLLHFVKESKQDESGMPNNRFLAERTGGTYSTLKVQPAELEDSGVYFCASSPRTGGRFNYGYTFGSGTRLTVV.